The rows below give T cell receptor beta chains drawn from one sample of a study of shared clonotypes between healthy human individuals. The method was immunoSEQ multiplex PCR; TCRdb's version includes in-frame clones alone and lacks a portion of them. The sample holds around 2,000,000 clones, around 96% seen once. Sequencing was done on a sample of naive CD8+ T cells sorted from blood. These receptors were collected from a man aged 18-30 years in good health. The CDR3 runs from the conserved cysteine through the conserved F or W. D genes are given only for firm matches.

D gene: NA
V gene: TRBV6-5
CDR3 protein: CASSWGENEQYF

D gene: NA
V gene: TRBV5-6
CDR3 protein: CASSLLSGYNEQFF

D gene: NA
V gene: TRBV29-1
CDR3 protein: CSVEEGTDSYEQYF

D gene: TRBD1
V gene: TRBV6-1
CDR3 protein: CASSEQGASYSNQPQHF

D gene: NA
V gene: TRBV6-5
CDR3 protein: CASSYNGPLGEQYF

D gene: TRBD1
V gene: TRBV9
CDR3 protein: CASSPQDRSYQETQYF

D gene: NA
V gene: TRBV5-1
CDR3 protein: CASSLDSFNQPQHF

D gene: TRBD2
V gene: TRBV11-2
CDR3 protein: CASSLPGLVHEQFF

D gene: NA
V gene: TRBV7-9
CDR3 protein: CASRSYKTEAFF

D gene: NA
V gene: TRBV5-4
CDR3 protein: CASRVDKLYGYTF

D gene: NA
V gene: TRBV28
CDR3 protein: CASSLGPLSYNSPLHF

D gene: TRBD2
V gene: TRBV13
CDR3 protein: CASTPGLALYNEQFF

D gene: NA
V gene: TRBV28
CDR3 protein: CASRRWNLPTNEQFF

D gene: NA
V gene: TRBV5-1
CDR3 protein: CASSLQGSTEQYF

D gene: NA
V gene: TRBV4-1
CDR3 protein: CASSHVRLMNTEAFF

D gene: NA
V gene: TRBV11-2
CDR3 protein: CASTYLGVQGTGELFF

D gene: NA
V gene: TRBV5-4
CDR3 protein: CASSPQGGGTEAFF

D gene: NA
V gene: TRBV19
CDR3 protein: CASSSWDSNQPQHF

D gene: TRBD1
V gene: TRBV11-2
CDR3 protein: CASSYPGQGMREQYF

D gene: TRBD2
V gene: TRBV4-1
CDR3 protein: CASSQERGVMNEQFF

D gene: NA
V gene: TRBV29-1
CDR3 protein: CSAFGAAEAFF

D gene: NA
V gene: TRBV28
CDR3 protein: CASSLWEGEVEAFF

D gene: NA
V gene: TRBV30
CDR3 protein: CAWSGQRDQPQHF

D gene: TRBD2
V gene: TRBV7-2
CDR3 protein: CASSLNPRREAPDTQYF

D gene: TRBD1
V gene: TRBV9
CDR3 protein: CASSVVGGPQGASGNTIYF

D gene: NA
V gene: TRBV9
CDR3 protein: CASSPDMKETQYF

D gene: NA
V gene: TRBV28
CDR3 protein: CASSLFPQGEDEKLFF

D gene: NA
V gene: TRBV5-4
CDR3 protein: CASSFRGQRDSETQYF

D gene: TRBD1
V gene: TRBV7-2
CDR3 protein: CASSIVTGVEQYF

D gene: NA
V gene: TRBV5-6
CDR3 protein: CASSLAANEKLFF

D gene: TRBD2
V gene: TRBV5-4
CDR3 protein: CASSLRRGAISNEQYF

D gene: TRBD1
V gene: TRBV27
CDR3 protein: CASSSIRTGLDSPLHF

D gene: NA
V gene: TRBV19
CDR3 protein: CASSPPNRGSEQYF

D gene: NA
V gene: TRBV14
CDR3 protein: CASSQDYRNEAFF

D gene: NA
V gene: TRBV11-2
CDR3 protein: CASSLAGSLNTGELFF

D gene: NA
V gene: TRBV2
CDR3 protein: CASSEVQRPEYF